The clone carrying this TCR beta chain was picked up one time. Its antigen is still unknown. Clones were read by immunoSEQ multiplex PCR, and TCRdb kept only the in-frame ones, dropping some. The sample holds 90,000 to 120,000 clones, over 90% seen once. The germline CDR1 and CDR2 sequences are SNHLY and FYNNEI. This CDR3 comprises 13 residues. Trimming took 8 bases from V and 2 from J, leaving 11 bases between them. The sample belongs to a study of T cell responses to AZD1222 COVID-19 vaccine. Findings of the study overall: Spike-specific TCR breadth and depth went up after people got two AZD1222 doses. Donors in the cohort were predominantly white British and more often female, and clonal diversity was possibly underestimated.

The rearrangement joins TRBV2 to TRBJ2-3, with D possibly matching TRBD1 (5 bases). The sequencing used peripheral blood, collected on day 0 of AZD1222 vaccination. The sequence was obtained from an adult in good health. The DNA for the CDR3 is TGTGCCAGCGGGGCTAGTGTCACAGATACGCAGTATTTT. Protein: CASGASVTDTQYF.